Following are 28 T cell receptor beta chains from one sample sequenced in a study of spatial heterogeneity in lung cancer. Noted time point: sample taken at primary tumor resection. Whole RNA, which was extracted from tumor, nontumor lung tissue or frozen PBMC, was sequenced without any cell sorting. TCRdb reprocessed the 5' RACE reads via MiXCR and lists one record per CDR3 protein. Here the sample spans about 11,000 distinct CDR3 sequences, over 3% being singletons. The sequencing used PBMCs, collected at surgery. Receptors originate from a female donor with early-stage non-small cell lung cancer.

There are many counts of this clonotype. This beta chain is a stray read from a library made for alpha chains; its abundance is not meaningful. The V and J genes are TRBV5-4 and TRBJ2-6; D unresolved. V shed 0 bases and J shed 4 bases, with 8 bases lying between them. Germline V lookup: CDR1 SGHNT, CDR2 YYREEE (reference sequence). The CDR3 totals 15 residues. The CDR3 protein is CASSLGQMGANVLTF. CDR3 nucleotides: TGTGCCAGCAGCTTGGGGCAGATGGGGGCCAACGTCCTGACTTTC. The full variable domain, completed using reference TRBV5-4 and TRBJ2-6, is ETGVTQSPTHLIKTRGQQVTLRCSSQSGHNTVSWYQQALGQGPQFIFQYYREEENGRGNFPPRFSGLQFPNYSSELNVNALELDDSALYLCASSLGQMGANVLTFGAGSRLTVL.

This clonotype has at least ten counts. Since it is a stray read in a library aimed at alpha chains, this beta chain has a size that is not meaningful. This chain joins TRBV20-1 and TRBJ2-7, with a possible D match to TRBD2 (5 bases). V was cut by 5 bases and J by 4 bases, with 15 bases left in between. CDR1 and CDR2 from the germline V gene are DFQATT and SNEGSKA (reference sequence). This CDR3 has 13 residues. In nucleotides, the CDR3 is TGCAGTGCTCGGGCCCTGAGGGCATACGAGCAGTACTTC. This translates into CSARALRAYEQYF.

As to this clonotype: This beta chain appears as a stray read in a library generated for alpha chains; its size is not informative. The chain has TRBV28 and TRBJ2-1; 9 nucleotides match TRBD1. Germline lookup yields CDR1 MDHEN and CDR2 SYDVKM. V gave up 6 bases and J gave up 5 bases; unmatched junction bases: 5. The CDR3 loop spans 14 amino acids. Here the CDR3 DNA reads TGTGCCAGCAGCCGGGACAGGGTAGACAATGAGCAGTTCTTC. It specifies CASSRDRVDNEQFF.

For this clonotype: This beta chain is an off-target read within a library intended for alpha chains, so its frequency means little. V gene TRBV11-2 combines with J gene TRBJ2-2, with 8 bases identical to TRBD2. The CDR3 runs to 14 residues. CDR1 is SGHAT and CDR2 is FQNNGV in the germline V gene. Trimming at V came to 6 bases and at J to 4 bases, leaving 4 bases not matched to a gene. The CDR3 DNA reads as TGTGCCAGCAGTCGGACTAGCTCCACCGGGGAGCTGTTTTTT. It is translated as CASSRTSSTGELFF.

Comment on this clonotype: In a library made to pick up alpha chains, this beta chain is a stray read with a size that means little. The rearrangement uses TRBV2 and TRBJ1-2; 9 nucleotides match TRBD1. With V trimmed by 4 bases and J by 6 bases, 3 bases remained unmatched. The V gene's germline CDR1 is SNHLY and CDR2 FYNNEI. The CDR3 sequence is 13 residues long. The CDR3 region has the DNA TGTGCCAGCAGTGGACAGGGGGTGGATGGCTACACCTTC. It codes for CASSGQGVDGYTF. The entire variable domain, with the rest obtained from reference TRBV2 and TRBJ1-2, is as follows: EPEVTQTPSHQVTQMGQEVILRCVPISNHLYFYWYRQILGQKVEFLVSFYNNEISEKSEIFDDQFSVERPDGSNFTLKIRSTKLEDSAMYFCASSGQGVDGYTFGSGTRLTVV.

This clonotype was counted a few times. This beta chain came through as a stray read in a library set up for alpha chains, and its size says little. V is TRBV2 and J is TRBJ2-3; D is unresolved. The germline V gene has CDR1 SNHLY and CDR2 FYNNEI. V was trimmed by 11 bases and J by 3 bases, leaving 18 bases between them. The CDR3 has 14 residues. As DNA, the CDR3 is TGTGCCTCCAGCCGGCTGTTGGTAACAGATACGCAGTATTTT. Translated: CASSRLLVTDTQYF.

This clonotype was observed at least ten times. This beta chain slipped into a library made for alpha chains as a stray read, so its size is not meaningful. This chain uses TRBV9 with TRBJ2-2, with D maybe TRBD2 (6 bases). The CDR3 runs 15 residues. CDR1 and CDR2 (germline): SGDLS, YYNGEE. Trimming removed 0 bases at V and 5 bases at J, with 11 bases between. For the CDR3, the DNA is TGTGCCAGCAGCGTAGACGGGGGTTGGACCGGGGAGCTGTTTTTT. Translation gives CASSVDGGWTGELFF. Variable domain in full (rest from reference TRBV9 and TRBJ2-2): DSGVTQTPKHLITATGQRVTLRCSPRSGDLSVYWYQQSLDQGLQFLIQYYNGEERAKGNILERFSAQQFPDLHSELNLSSLELGDSALYFCASSVDGGWTGELFFGEGSRLTVL.

In the case of this clonotype: Being off target in a library aimed at alpha chains, this beta chain has a size of little meaning. This sequence joins TRBV20-1 and TRBJ1-5; D unclear. V dropped 4 bases and J dropped 4 bases, with 8 bases sitting between them. Germline V gene sequence: CDR1 DFQATT, CDR2 SNEGSKA (reference sequence). This CDR3 comprises 12 residues. CDR3 residues: CSAIPPNQPQHF. Here the CDR3 DNA reads TGCAGTGCTATCCCCCCAAATCAGCCCCAGCATTTT.

This clonotype came up many times. Because this beta chain is a stray read in a library intended to capture alpha chains, its abundance should not be given much weight. The gene calls are TRBV6-5 and TRBJ1-5; D unclear. In germline, CDR1 is MNHEY, CDR2 SVGAGI. V was clipped by 5 bases and J by 2 bases, with 10 bases between them. This CDR3 has 14 amino acids. CDR3 bases: TGTGCCAGCAGTCCGAGCAGCGGCAATCAGCCCCAGCATTTT. As protein: CASSPSSGNQPQHF.

This clonotype was seen many times. In a library made to pick up alpha chains, this beta chain is a stray read with a size that means little. The rearrangement uses TRBV28 and TRBJ2-2; possibly TRBD2 for D (6 bases). Trimming took 5 bases from V and 6 from J, leaving 13 bases between them. This CDR3 is 14 amino acids long. Per the germline V gene, CDR1 is MDHEN and CDR2 is SYDVKM. CDR3 region: CASSMTSGPGELFF. The DNA of the CDR3 is TGTGCCAGCAGTATGACTAGTGGTCCCGGGGAGCTGTTTTTT.

This clonotype has a handful of counts. This beta chain slipped into a library made for alpha chains as a stray read, so its size is not meaningful. V usage is TRBV3-1 and J usage is TRBJ2-2, with D perhaps TRBD1 (5 bases). The CDR3 is 12 amino acids. Germline CDR1 is LGHDT and CDR2 is YNNKEL (reference sequence). Trimming removed 10 bases from V and 3 bases from J, with 9 bases in between. Written as DNA, the CDR3 is TGTGCCACCCGACAGCACACCGGGGAGCTGTTTTTT. Encoded protein: CATRQHTGELFF.

This clonotype was detected many times. This beta chain came through as a stray read in a library set up for alpha chains, and its size says little. The chain joins TRBV7-9 to TRBJ2-2; D may be TRBD2 (5 bases). Trimming took 2 bases from V and 6 from J, leaving 16 bases between them. The germline V gene encodes CDR1 SEHNR and CDR2 FQNEAQ (reference sequence). The CDR3 is 16 amino acids. CDR3 amino acids: CASSLHLTWGAGELFF. The CDR3 nucleotides read TGTGCCAGCAGCTTACACCTCACCTGGGGAGCCGGGGAGCTGTTTTTT.

As concerns this clonotype: This beta chain is a stray read from a library made for alpha chains; its abundance is not meaningful. The chain uses TRBV6-5 and TRBJ2-3; TRBD2 is a possible D gene (6 bases). CDR3 length equals 14 residues. With 6 bases removed from V and 2 bases from J, the gap between germline ends came to 12 bases. Germline V gene data show CDR1 as MNHEY and CDR2 as SVGAGI. CDR3: CASRNSGLTDTQYF. Here the CDR3 DNA reads TGTGCCAGCAGAAACTCGGGACTCACAGATACGCAGTATTTT.

This clonotype was observed at least ten times. In a library made to pick up alpha chains, this beta chain is a stray read with a size that means little. This chain links TRBV3-2 with TRBJ1-5; the D call in the table, TRBD1, was not verified against the DNA. TRBV3-2 is a pseudogene segment. The CDR3 contains 17 residues. CDR3 sequence: CASSQEMRGVVNQPQHF. DNA for the CDR3: TGTGCCAGCAGCCAAGAGATGCGAGGGGTAGTCAATCAGCCCCAGCATTTT.

Many counts were recorded for this clonotype. This beta chain represents an off-target read in a library built for alpha chains; its size is of limited meaning. V usage is TRBV5-1 and J usage is TRBJ2-3; D gene unclear. Per germline, CDR1 SGHRS and CDR2 YFSETQ. The V end lost 4 bases, the J end lost 2 bases, and 17 bases lay between the germline ends. The CDR3 runs 16 residues. The CDR3 reads CASSSALGSPTDTQYF. The CDR3 region has the DNA TGCGCCAGCAGCAGTGCCCTGGGTTCCCCCACAGATACGCAGTATTTT.

In its sample, this clonotype was seen many times. Because the library targeted alpha chains, this beta chain is an off-target read whose size means little. In DNA form, the CDR3 reads TGTGCCAGCAGTCCTAACACCGGGGAGCTGTTTTTT. This gives the protein CASSPNTGELFF. The chain carries TRBV28 and TRBJ2-2; no firm D call. The germline V gene has CDR1 MDHEN and CDR2 SYDVKM. The CDR3 runs 12 residues. V dropped 5 bases and J dropped 2 bases, with 3 bases sitting between them.

A note on this clonotype: The size of this beta chain means little, since it is a stray read in a library made for alpha chains. The rearrangement joins TRBV5-1 to TRBJ2-3; 8 nucleotides align to TRBD1. The CDR3 is 15 amino acids. Trimming took 2 bases from V and 5 from J; bases not matched to a gene: 7. Germline assignment: CDR1 SGHRS and CDR2 YFSETQ. CDR3 residues: CASSFRDRSLDTQYF. The CDR3 DNA reads as TGCGCCAGCAGCTTTCGGGACAGGTCTTTAGATACGCAGTATTTT.

On this clonotype itself: Being off target in a library aimed at alpha chains, this beta chain has a size of little meaning. V and J are TRBV6-2 or TRBV6-3 and TRBJ2-3; D is possibly TRBD1 (5 bases). The V gene lost 2 bases and the J gene lost 4 bases, with 22 bases spanning the gap. Germline CDR1 MNHEY, CDR2 SVGEGT. The CDR3 spans 18 residues. The DNA of the CDR3 is TGTGCCAGCAGTTACCCCAGTCAGGGCCCCCCCACGGCAGATACGCAGTATTTT. Translated, it gives CASSYPSQGPPTADTQYF.

At least ten counts were recorded for this clonotype. A library prepared for alpha chains yielded this beta chain as an off-target read; its size is of little meaning. The chain combines TRBV7-9 with TRBJ2-3; a weak D match, TRBD2 (5 bases). Trimming shortened V by 4 bases and J by 6 bases, and 11 bases separated the two germline ends. Looked up from germline, CDR1 is SEHNR and CDR2 is FQNEAQ (reference sequence). The CDR3 runs to 13 residues. The CDR3 protein is CASSYPTTDTQYF. The CDR3 DNA sequence: TGTGCCAGCAGCTATCCGACTACGGATACGCAGTATTTT.

At least ten counts were recorded for this clonotype. A library prepared for alpha chains yielded this beta chain as an off-target read; its size is of little meaning. The V call is TRBV9, the J call TRBJ2-5, with D perhaps TRBD2 (5 bases). Germline V gene data show CDR1 as SGDLS and CDR2 as YYNGEE. This CDR3 spans 15 amino acids. The ends were cut back, 0 bases at V and 3 bases at J, with 12 bases in the middle. DNA for the CDR3: TGTGCCAGCAGCGTAGCTGTTAGCGACAAAGAGACCCAGTACTTC. It codes for CASSVAVSDKETQYF.

This clonotype was seen repeatedly, ten times or more. Little can be read into the size of this beta chain, an off-target read in a library designed for alpha chains. This rearrangement joins TRBV12-3 or TRBV12-4 to TRBJ1-2; tentatively, D is TRBD1 (6 bases). CDR3 length: 14 residues. V lost 5 bases to trimming and J lost 13 bases, with 23 bases between them. This CDR3 reads CASSPRPPTGLLTF. CDR3 nucleotides: TGTGCCAGCAGTCCCCGCCCCCCCACAGGGCTTCTCACCTTC.

In the case of this clonotype: This beta chain is off target for a library built for alpha chains, so its abundance means little. The V call is TRBV5-1, the J call TRBJ2-2; tentatively, D is TRBD1 or TRBD2 (7 bases each). The V end was cut by 2 bases, the J end by 0 bases, with 11 bases between. Germline CDR1 SGHRS, CDR2 YFSETQ. CDR3 length: 16 residues. The CDR3 is CASSFGGTANTGELFF. DNA of the CDR3: TGCGCCAGCAGCTTCGGGGGGACAGCGAACACCGGGGAGCTGTTTTTT.

This clonotype was seen ten or more times. This beta chain is an unintended read in a library built for alpha chains; its size means little. The V call is TRBV11-1, the J call TRBJ2-7; TRBD1 matches 8 bases. CDR3 length: 14 amino acids. Germline V lookup: CDR1 SGHAT, CDR2 FQDESV (reference sequence). With 8 bases clipped from V and 5 bases from J, the junction kept 11 bases outside the gene matches. As DNA, the CDR3 is TGTGCCAGCTCCCGGGACAGGATTTTCCACGAGCAGTACTTC. Amino acid sequence: CASSRDRIFHEQYF. Combining the CDR3 with reference TRBV11-1 and TRBJ2-7 gives the whole variable domain EAEVAQSPRYKITEKSQAVAFWCDPISGHATLYWYRQILGQGPELLVQFQDESVVDDSQLPKDRFSAERLKGVDSTLKIQPAELGDSAMYLCASSRDRIFHEQYFGPGTRLTVT.

This clonotype appeared many times. A library made for alpha chains picked up this beta chain off target, so its size means little. The rearrangement links TRBV4-3 to TRBJ2-7, with a tentative D call TRBD2 (6 bases). From germline, CDR1 is LGHNA and CDR2 YSLEER. V lost 0 bases to trimming and J lost 0 bases, with 15 bases between them. This CDR3 region has 17 residues. The CDR3 region is CASSQENVAGSSYEQYF. Here the CDR3 DNA reads TGCGCCAGCAGCCAAGAGAACGTGGCGGGGTCCTCCTACGAGCAGTACTTC.

The table lists this clonotype with many counts. For a library built for alpha chains, this beta chain is a stray read; little rests on its size. This chain links TRBV7-6 with TRBJ2-7; possibly TRBD2 for D (6 bases). This CDR3 spans 13 amino acids. The ends were cut back, 4 bases at V and 1 base at J, with 8 bases in the middle. CDR1 and CDR2 from the germline V gene are SGHVS and FNYEAQ. The CDR3: CASSWGESYEQYF. DNA of the CDR3: TGTGCCAGCAGCTGGGGGGAATCCTACGAGCAGTACTTC.

To note about this clonotype: This beta chain represents an off-target read in a library built for alpha chains; its size is of limited meaning. The rearrangement links TRBV6-5 to TRBJ2-7; TRBD1 aligns across 10 bases. The germline gives CDR1 MNHEY, CDR2 SVGAGI. The CDR3 runs to 16 residues. V lost 2 bases, J lost 7 bases, and 11 bases stayed unmatched. CDR3 sequence (DNA): TGTGCCAGCAGTTACGTAGGGACAGGGGTCGGCCGGGAGCAGTACTTC. Encoded protein: CASSYVGTGVGREQYF.

This clonotype was detected ten times or more. Little can be read into the size of this beta chain, an off-target read in a library designed for alpha chains. V gene TRBV20-1 combines with J gene TRBJ2-7; 7 nucleotides agree with TRBD1. The CDR3 length is 12 residues. V lost 7 bases to trimming and J lost 3 bases; unmatched junction nucleotides: 6. Germline lookup yields CDR1 DFQATT and CDR2 SNEGSKA (reference sequence). Written as DNA, the CDR3 is TGCAGTGGACAGGGCAAACTCTACGAGCAGTACTTC. It codes for CSGQGKLYEQYF.

Regarding this clonotype: Being off target in a library aimed at alpha chains, this beta chain has a size of little meaning. This chain uses TRBV6-5 with TRBJ2-7; 11 positions agree with TRBD2. Looked up from germline, CDR1 is MNHEY and CDR2 is SVGAGI. The CDR3 length is 14 residues. V trimming: 6 bases; J trimming: 3 bases; junction bases outside the gene matches: 4. The CDR3 sequence: CASSPGTSGYEQYF. The CDR3 nucleotides read TGTGCCAGCAGCCCCGGGACTAGCGGCTACGAGCAGTACTTC.